The 17 T cell receptor beta chains listed next were all sequenced from one sample in a study of blood T cell repertoires in COVID-19. This table comes from immunoSEQ multiplex PCR, and its TCRdb copy is limited to in-frame clones, with some not included. The repertoire includes under 300,000 clones, approximately 85% of them detected once, and under 8% sits in the top ten. Sequencing was carried out using PBMCs or T cells enriched from blood (not recorded which). The receptors here all came from a woman aged 50 to 60 who had been exposed to COVID-19.

V usage is TRBV19 and J usage is TRBJ1-1, with D possibly matching TRBD1 (5 bases). The CDR3 contains 15 residues. V dropped 3 bases and J dropped 0 bases, with 11 bases sitting between them. Germline CDR1 LNHDA, CDR2 SQIVND (reference sequence). CDR3 residues: CASSIRGFMNTEAFF. The CDR3 DNA reads as TGTGCCAGTAGTATTAGGGGATTTATGAACACTGAAGCTTTCTTT. Based on the CDR3 plus reference TRBV19 and TRBJ1-1, the full variable domain is DGGITQSPKYLFRKEGQNVTLSCEQNLNHDAMYWYRQDPGQGLRLIYYSQIVNDFQKGDIAEGYSVSREKKESFPLTVTSAQKNPTAFYLCASSIRGFMNTEAFFGQGTRLTVV.

The chain carries TRBV29-1 and TRBJ1-2; 8 nucleotides match TRBD1. There are 12 residues in the CDR3. The ends lost 3 bases at V and 4 bases at J; junction bases unmatched: 1. Germline V CDR1 and CDR2: SQVTM, ANQGSEA. The chain's CDR3 is CSVETGAYGYTF. Here the CDR3 DNA reads TGCAGCGTTGAGACAGGGGCCTATGGCTACACCTTC.

Only one count was recorded for this clone. V and J are TRBV28 and TRBJ1-5, with D possibly TRBD1 on 6 matching bases. This CDR3 is built from 12 residues. The V end lost 10 bases, the J end lost 7 bases, and 14 bases lay between the germline ends. In germline, CDR1 is MDHEN, CDR2 SYDVKM. CDR3 in DNA: TGTGCCACCCTCCGAGGGGGACAGCCCCAGCATTTT. Protein: CATLRGGQPQHF. The whole variable domain, remainder taken from reference TRBV28 and TRBJ1-5, is DVKVTQSSRYLVKRTGEKVFLECVQDMDHENMFWYRQDPGLGLRLIYFSYDVKMKEKGDIPEGYSVSREKKERFSLILESASTNQTSMYLCATLRGGQPQHFGDGTRLSIL.

This clone came up a few times. This sequence joins TRBV5-8 and TRBJ1-4; 8 nucleotides line up with TRBD1. Germline loops: CDR1 SGHTS, CDR2 YDEGEE. The ends lost 4 bases at V and 8 bases at J; junction bases unmatched: 10. This CDR3 has 15 residues. The CDR3 loop reads CASSGRQGRWEKLFF. For the CDR3, the DNA is TGTGCCAGCAGCGGTCGACAGGGGAGGTGGGAAAAACTGTTTTTT.

This clone was counted once. The chain combines TRBV29-1 with TRBJ1-2, with 11 bases that match TRBD1. Germline values: CDR1 SQVTM, CDR2 ANQGSEA. The V and J ends lost 7 bases and 5 bases, in that order; junction bases with no gene match: 6. CDR3 length equals 13 residues. The CDR3 sequence: CSAGTGGEYGYTF. CDR3 nucleotide sequence: TGCAGCGCCGGGACAGGGGGTGAATATGGCTACACCTTC.

The J gene is TRBJ1-2, the V gene TRBV27, with 9 bases lining up with TRBD1. The ends lost 6 bases at V and 4 bases at J; junction bases unmatched: 6. In germline, CDR1 is MNHEY, CDR2 SMNVEV (reference sequence). The CDR3 is 14 residues long. This chain's CDR3 is CASRPGQGPYGYTF. The CDR3, as DNA: TGTGCCAGCAGACCGGGACAGGGACCCTATGGCTACACCTTC.

Regarding this clone: At the DNA level, this CDR3 is encoded by other sequences in the same sample as well. The chain combines TRBV19 with TRBJ2-7; 7 nucleotides agree with TRBD2. J was trimmed by 4 bases and V by 5 bases; bases with no gene match: 2. Germline lookup yields CDR1 LNHDA and CDR2 SQIVND (reference sequence). The CDR3 length is 12 residues. The CDR3 region has the DNA TGTGCCAGTAGTGCCGGGGGGTACGAGCAGTACTTC. As protein: CASSAGGYEQYF.

The V and J genes are TRBV5-6 and TRBJ2-5, with D perhaps matching TRBD2 (5 bases). V lost 0 bases and J 3 bases, leaving 15 bases between the germline ends. CDR1 is SGHDT, CDR2 YYEEEE, per germline. The CDR3 sequence is 16 residues long. CDR3 sequence (DNA): TGTGCCAGCAGCTTGGTAGCGACATTTAAGAAAGAGACCCAGTACTTC. Its protein is CASSLVATFKKETQYF. The full variable domain, rest sourced from reference TRBV5-6 and TRBJ2-5, is DAGVTQSPTHLIKTRGQQVTLRCSPKSGHDTVSWYQQALGQGPQFIFQYYEEEERQRGNFPDRFSGHQFPNYSSELNVNALLLGDSALYLCASSLVATFKKETQYFGPGTRLLVL.

This clone appeared a few times. The J gene is TRBJ2-3, the V gene TRBV29-1, with D perhaps TRBD2 (7 bases). Looked up from germline, CDR1 is SQVTM and CDR2 is ANQGSEA. The CDR3 loop spans 13 amino acids. The germline V and J ends were trimmed by 7 bases and 2 bases, with 13 bases remaining between them. CDR3 nucleotide sequence: TGCAGCGACTTGGGGGGGGCCACAGATACGCAGTATTTT. Its translation is CSDLGGATDTQYF.

V is TRBV27 and J is TRBJ2-7; maybe TRBD2 (6 bases). V lost 5 bases, J lost 5 bases, and 13 bases lay in between. The CDR3 consists of 13 residues. CDR1 and CDR2 from the germline V gene are MNHEY and SMNVEV (reference sequence). The CDR3 region is CASSGGIADEQYF. The CDR3, as DNA: TGTGCCAGCAGTGGGGGGATAGCGGACGAGCAGTACTTC.

This sequence joins TRBV5-4 and TRBJ1-1; 9 nucleotides match TRBD1. In germline, CDR1 is SGHNT, CDR2 YYREEE (reference sequence). With 6 bases clipped from V and 5 bases from J, the junction kept 8 bases outside the gene matches. The CDR3 contains 14 residues. In nucleotides, the CDR3 is TGTGCCAGCACCGTTGGACAGGGGAGGACTGAAGCTTTCTTT. Amino acids: CASTVGQGRTEAFF. Filled out from reference TRBV5-4 and TRBJ1-1, the complete variable domain reads ETGVTQSPTHLIKTRGQQVTLRCSSQSGHNTVSWYQQALGQGPQFIFQYYREEENGRGNFPPRFSGLQFPNYSSELNVNALELDDSALYLCASTVGQGRTEAFFGQGTRLTVV.

The chain carries TRBV11-2 and TRBJ1-1, with 8 bases aligning to TRBD1. The CDR3 spans 15 residues. CDR1 is SGHAT and CDR2 is FQNNGV in the germline V gene. The trim removed 4 bases at V and 6 bases at J, leaving 10 bases unmatched. CDR3 loop: CASSSLDREGAEAFF. Written as DNA, the CDR3 is TGTGCCAGCAGCTCCTTGGACAGGGAAGGAGCTGAAGCTTTCTTT.

The chain recombines TRBV5-4 with TRBJ1-5; 8 bases map to TRBD1. This CDR3 spans 20 amino acids. CDR1 is SGHNT and CDR2 is YYREEE in the germline V gene (reference sequence). The junction had 21 bases not matched to a gene; V was cut back by 3 bases and J by 4 bases. The CDR3 sequence is CASSSNWTGYLKCRNQPQHF. CDR3 DNA: TGTGCCAGCAGCTCAAATTGGACAGGGTATTTGAAATGTCGAAATCAGCCCCAGCATTTT.

This sequence joins TRBV29-1 and TRBJ1-2; no firm D call. This CDR3 has 11 residues. In germline, CDR1 is SQVTM, CDR2 ANQGSEA. V was trimmed by 4 bases and J by 8 bases, leaving 11 bases between them. CDR3 region: CSVAMGDGYTF. CDR3 nucleotide sequence: TGCAGCGTTGCAATGGGAGACGGCTACACCTTC.

The rearrangement joins TRBV10-1 to TRBJ2-5; perhaps TRBD1 as D (6 bases). The CDR3 sequence is 14 residues long. Trimming removed 6 bases at V and 1 base at J, with 12 bases between. CDR1 and CDR2 from the germline V gene are WNHNN and SYGVQD (reference sequence). The CDR3 protein is CASSSGTFQETQYF. The CDR3, as DNA: TGCGCCAGCAGCTCCGGGACATTCCAAGAGACCCAGTACTTC.

The V and J genes are TRBV5-1 and TRBJ2-7, with 10 positions matching TRBD2. The CDR3 sequence is 15 residues long. The ends lost 4 bases at V and 2 bases at J; junction bases unmatched: 6. CDR1 and CDR2 (germline): SGHRS, YFSETQ. The CDR3 protein is CASSMGTSVTYEQYF. The CDR3 coding sequence is TGCGCCAGCAGCATGGGGACTAGCGTCACCTACGAGCAGTACTTC.

This clone was seen a single time. The chain uses TRBV28 and TRBJ2-3; 7 bases match TRBD1. The ends lost 4 bases at V and 0 bases at J; junction bases unmatched: 1. Germline loops: CDR1 MDHEN, CDR2 SYDVKM. CDR3 size: 14 residues. This CDR3 reads CASSWGQSTDTQYF. CDR3 nucleotide sequence: TGTGCCAGCAGTTGGGGACAGAGCACAGATACGCAGTATTTT.